This TCR beta chain was observed in a study of cytomegalovirus exposure and HLA in healthy donors. Overall study context: Genotyping of 400 or so donors showed that about 83% belonged to the Caucasian-associated ancestry cluster.

Concerning this clone: Its antigen is not known.

The CDR3 is 13 residues long. Deletions cut 0 bases from V and 6 bases from J, with 7 bases between. The germline gives CDR1 SGHRS, CDR2 YFSETQ. 13 Jbeta primers and 60 Vbeta primers were used for the PCR. Data came from immunoSEQ multiplex PCR; TCRdb stores just in-frame clones and leaves some out. This sample has more than 130,000 clones, with about 80% found just once. Study-level results: In a later analysis, TCR beta V- and J-gene trimming was associated with a missense DCLRE1C variant. The presence/absence work took it that sequencing depth was about the same across donors. HLA alleles showed associations with 16,951 TCR beta sequences in a later analysis, at a 0.05 false discovery rate.

This receptor was taken from a male donor in good health and CMV-seronegative. The rearrangement joins TRBV5-1 to TRBJ2-1; D remains ambiguous. Material: PBMCs. The CDR3 region has the DNA TGCGCCAGCAGCTTGGAATGGAGCAATGAGCAGTTCTTC. It codes for CASSLEWSNEQFF.